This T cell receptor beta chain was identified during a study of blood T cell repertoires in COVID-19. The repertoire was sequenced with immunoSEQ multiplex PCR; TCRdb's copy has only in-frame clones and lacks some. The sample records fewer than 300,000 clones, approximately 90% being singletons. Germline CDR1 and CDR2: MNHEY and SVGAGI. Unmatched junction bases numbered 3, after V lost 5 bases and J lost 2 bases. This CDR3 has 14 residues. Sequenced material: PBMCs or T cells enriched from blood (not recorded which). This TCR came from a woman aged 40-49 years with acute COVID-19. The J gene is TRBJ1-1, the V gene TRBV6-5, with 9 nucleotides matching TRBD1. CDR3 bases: TGTGCCAGCAGTAGGGGACAGGGAAACACTGAAGCTTTCTTT. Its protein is CASSRGQGNTEAFF.